This TCR beta chain was captured in a study of human T cells and chemical hapten exposure. Turning to the study itself: 2% DPC was applied to about 2 cm by about 2 cm of upper inner arm skin for sensitization.

Sample time point: patch test 2, 6 weeks after DPC sensitization. The treatment here: therapeutic diphenylcyclopropenone sensitization with weekly scalp DPC. Blood was collected ahead of every patch test applied. Germline V CDR1 and CDR2: LGHDT, YNNKEL (reference sequence). V was trimmed by 2 bases and J by 7 bases, leaving 14 bases between them. This CDR3 comprises 14 residues. TCRdb reprocessed the RACE reads with MiXCR, giving one entry per CDR3 protein. The table shows about 82,000 distinct CDR3 sequences, with 6.5% to 8.5% occurring only once. This clonotype appeared a few times. Sample: whole blood, taken in connection with sensitization to the hapten diphenylcyclopropenone (DPC). This chain uses TRBV3-1 with TRBJ1-2; a possible D gene is TRBD1 (6 bases). This sequence was found in a woman younger than 45 with alopecia areata. Some clones in this sample may be carry-over from other donors' samples. The CDR3, as DNA: TGTGCCAGCAGCCAACCAGGGGCAGGAGCTGGCTACACCTTC. It is translated as CASSQPGAGAGYTF.